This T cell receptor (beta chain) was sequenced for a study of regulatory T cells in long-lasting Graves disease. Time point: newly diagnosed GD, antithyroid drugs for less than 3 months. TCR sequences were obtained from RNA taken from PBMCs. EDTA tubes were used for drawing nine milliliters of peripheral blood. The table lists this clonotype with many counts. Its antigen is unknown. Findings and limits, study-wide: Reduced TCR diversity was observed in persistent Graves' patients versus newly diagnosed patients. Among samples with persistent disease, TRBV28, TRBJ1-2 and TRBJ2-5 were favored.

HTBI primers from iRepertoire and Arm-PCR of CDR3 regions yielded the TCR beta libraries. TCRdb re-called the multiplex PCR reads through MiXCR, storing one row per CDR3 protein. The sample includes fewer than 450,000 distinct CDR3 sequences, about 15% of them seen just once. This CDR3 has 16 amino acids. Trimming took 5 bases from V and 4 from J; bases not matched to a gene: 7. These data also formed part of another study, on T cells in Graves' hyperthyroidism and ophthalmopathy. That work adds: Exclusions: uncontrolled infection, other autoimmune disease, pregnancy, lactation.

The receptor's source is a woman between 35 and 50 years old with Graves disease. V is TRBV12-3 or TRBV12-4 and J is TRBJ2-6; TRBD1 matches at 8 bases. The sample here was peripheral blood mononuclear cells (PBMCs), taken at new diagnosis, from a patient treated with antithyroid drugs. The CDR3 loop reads CASSPRTGFGANVLTF. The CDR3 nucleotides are TGTGCCAGCAGTCCTAGGACAGGGTTCGGGGCCAACGTCCTGACTTTC.